This paragraph reports one T cell receptor beta chain. The clone's antigen remains unknown. It has no much larger one-base neighbor in the sample; base qualities were not kept. The sample comes from a study of blood T cell repertoires in COVID-19 (dated by TCRdb to 2020 to 2021). Context from the whole study: Collaborator samples came from the United States, Italy and Spain and covered acute and convalescent phases of COVID-19. The material from the prospective study consisted of cDNA or gDNA derived from T cells, B-cell-depleted T cells, or PBMCs. The samples were drawn from the first 160 participants of the ongoing ImmuneRACE study and from 1,254 subjects provided by 6 global collaborators. Where available, HLA class I and class II types were taken from metadata supplied by the sample provider and were not determined by assay-based typing. Deeply sampled blood TCRbeta repertoires from subjects exposed to, actively infected with, or recovered from COVID-19 were included in the dataset. Sample metadata almost always included a de-identified subject ID, COVID-19 status, age in years and sex. The repertoires were released in a freely available public database intended as a resource for research on the immune response to SARS-CoV-2.

TCRbeta CDR3 regions were amplified from genomic DNA by means of the immunoSEQ Assay, a bias-controlled multiplex PCR. The authors processed their data as follows. Nucleated cell counts per sample were estimated from amplification of reference gene primers within the assay. To quantify the absolute abundance of each unique TCRbeta CDR3 rearrangement, sequence reads were collapsed and filtered. For each sample, productive Simpson clonality was calculated as the square root of Simpson's diversity index over productive rearrangements. TCRdb limited this immuneACCESS table to in-frame rearrangements with V and J called. A share of clones is missing; checked studies link under half to unresolved V genes, and the rest is unexplained. D and trimming were read from the DNA, whereas the V and J calls and clone size are those reported in that table. In this sample the table shows 350,000 to 400,000 clones, over 75% of which occur a single time. The ten largest clones take up 0.9% to 1.1% of the sample.

The CDR1 and CDR2 encoded by the germline V gene are SGDLS and YYNGEE. V is reduced by 3 bases and J by 2 bases, leaving a spacing of 11 bases between them. Including the terminal cysteine and phenylalanine, the CDR3 comprises 14 residues. Of the read, only the CDR3 DNA is kept; its 42 bases are in frame from base 1. Participants in the prospective study were enrolled through a virtual design, were aged roughly 18 to 100 years, and lived in approximately 25 United States geographic areas. In the prospective study, cohorts were assigned on the basis of participant-reported clinical history obtained from a screening survey and a study questionnaire. For ImmuneRACE Cohort 3, a participant was defined as recovered based on two consecutive negative NP/OP PCR tests, clearance by a healthcare professional, or resolution of symptoms. In the prospective study, mobile phlebotomists collected whole blood, serum and a nasopharyngeal or oropharyngeal swab from each participant. Additional blood draws and questionnaires over an approximately two-month period could optionally be provided by prospective study participants. Before DNA extraction, prospective study blood samples were shipped either frozen or at room temperature.

The study at large found these results: Clinical and demographic metadata were provided uncurated, with the amount varying by source and participant.

Sequences were obtained from PBMCs or T cells enriched from blood (not recorded which). This receptor was taken from a man aged 18 to 30 who had recovered from COVID-19. The sequence joins TRBV9 to TRBJ1-2; TRBD1 is a possible D gene, resting on 6 matching bases. For the CDR3, the sequence is CASSEGDRNYGYTF. The DNA reads as follows: TGTGCCAGCAGCGAGGGAGACAGGAACTATGGCTACACCTTC.